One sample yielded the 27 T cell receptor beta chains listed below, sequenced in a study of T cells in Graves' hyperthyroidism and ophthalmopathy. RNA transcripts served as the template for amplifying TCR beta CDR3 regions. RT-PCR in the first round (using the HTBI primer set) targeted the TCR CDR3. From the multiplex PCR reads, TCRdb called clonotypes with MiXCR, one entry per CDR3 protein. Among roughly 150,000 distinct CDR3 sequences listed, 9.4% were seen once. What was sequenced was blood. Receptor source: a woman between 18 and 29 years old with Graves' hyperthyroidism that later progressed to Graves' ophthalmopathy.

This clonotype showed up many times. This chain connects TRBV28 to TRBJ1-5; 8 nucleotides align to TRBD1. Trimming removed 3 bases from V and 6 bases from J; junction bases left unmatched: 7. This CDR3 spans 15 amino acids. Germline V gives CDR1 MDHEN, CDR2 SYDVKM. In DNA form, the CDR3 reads TGTGCCAGCAGTTTGGGGGGACAGGCCAGTCAGCCCCAGCATTTT. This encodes CASSLGGQASQPQHF. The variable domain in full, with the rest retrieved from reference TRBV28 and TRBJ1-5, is DVKVTQSSRYLVKRTGEKVFLECVQDMDHENMFWYRQDPGLGLRLIYFSYDVKMKEKGDIPEGYSVSREKKERFSLILESASTNQTSMYLCASSLGGQASQPQHFGDGTRLSIL.

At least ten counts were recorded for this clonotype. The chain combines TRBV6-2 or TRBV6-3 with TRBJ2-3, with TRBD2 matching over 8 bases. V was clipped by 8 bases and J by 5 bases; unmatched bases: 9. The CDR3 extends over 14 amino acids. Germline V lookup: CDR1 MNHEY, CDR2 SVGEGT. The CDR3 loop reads CASRRGGNEDTQYF. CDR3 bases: TGTGCCAGCCGACGCGGGGGGAATGAAGATACGCAGTATTTT.

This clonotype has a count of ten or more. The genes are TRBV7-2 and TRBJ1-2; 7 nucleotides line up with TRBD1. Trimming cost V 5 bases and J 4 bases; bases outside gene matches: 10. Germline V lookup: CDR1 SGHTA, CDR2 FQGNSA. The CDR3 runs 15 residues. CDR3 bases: TGTGCCAGCAGCCCTCTCCCCGGGACAGCCTATGGCTACACCTTC. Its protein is CASSPLPGTAYGYTF.

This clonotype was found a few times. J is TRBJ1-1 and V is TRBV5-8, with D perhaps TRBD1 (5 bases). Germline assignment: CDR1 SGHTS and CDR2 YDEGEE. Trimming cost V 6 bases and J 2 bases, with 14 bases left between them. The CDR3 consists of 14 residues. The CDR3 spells CASNWGRTNTEAFF. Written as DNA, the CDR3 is TGTGCCAGCAACTGGGGCAGGACTAACACTGAAGCTTTCTTT. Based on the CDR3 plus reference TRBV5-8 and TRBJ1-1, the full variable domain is EAGVTQSPTHLIKTRGQQATLRCSPISGHTSVYWYQQALGLGLQFLLWYDEGEERNRGNFPPRFSGRQFPNYSSELNVNALELEDSALYLCASNWGRTNTEAFFGQGTRLTVV.

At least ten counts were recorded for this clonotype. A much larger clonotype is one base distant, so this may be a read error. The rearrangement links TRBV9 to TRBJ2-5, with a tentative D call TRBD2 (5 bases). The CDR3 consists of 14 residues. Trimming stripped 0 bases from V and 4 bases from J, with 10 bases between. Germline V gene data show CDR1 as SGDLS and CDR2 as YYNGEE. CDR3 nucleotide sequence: TGTGCCAGCAGCGTAGCCCCAGAGGGAGAGACCCAGTACTTC. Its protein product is CASSVAPEGETQYF.

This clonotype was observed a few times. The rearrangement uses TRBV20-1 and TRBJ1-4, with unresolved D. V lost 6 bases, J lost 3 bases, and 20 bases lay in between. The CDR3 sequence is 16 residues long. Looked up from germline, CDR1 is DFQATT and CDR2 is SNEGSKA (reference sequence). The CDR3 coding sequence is TGCAGTGCCCTCAAAGGCAGCAACCTACCTAATGAAAAACTGTTTTTT. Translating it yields CSALKGSNLPNEKLFF.

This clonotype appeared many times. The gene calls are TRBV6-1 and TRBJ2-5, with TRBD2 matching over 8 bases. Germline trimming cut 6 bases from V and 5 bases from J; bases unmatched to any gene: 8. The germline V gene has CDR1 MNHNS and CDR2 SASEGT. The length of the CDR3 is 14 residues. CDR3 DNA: TGTGCCAGCAGACCGCGGGGGGCTTATGAGACCCAGTACTTC. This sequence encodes CASRPRGAYETQYF.

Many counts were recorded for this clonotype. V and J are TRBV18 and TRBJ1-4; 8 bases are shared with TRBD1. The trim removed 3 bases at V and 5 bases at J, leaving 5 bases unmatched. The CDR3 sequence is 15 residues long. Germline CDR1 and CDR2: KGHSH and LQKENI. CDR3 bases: TGTGCCAGCTCACCGGGGACAGGCGCCAATGAAAAACTGTTTTTT. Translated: CASSPGTGANEKLFF.

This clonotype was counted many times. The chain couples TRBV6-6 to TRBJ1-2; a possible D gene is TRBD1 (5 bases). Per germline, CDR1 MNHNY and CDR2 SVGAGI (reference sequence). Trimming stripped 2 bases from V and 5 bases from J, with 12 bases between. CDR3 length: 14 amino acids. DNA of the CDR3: TGTGCCAGCAGTTACGGTCCCAGGGCTTATGGCTACACCTTC. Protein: CASSYGPRAYGYTF.

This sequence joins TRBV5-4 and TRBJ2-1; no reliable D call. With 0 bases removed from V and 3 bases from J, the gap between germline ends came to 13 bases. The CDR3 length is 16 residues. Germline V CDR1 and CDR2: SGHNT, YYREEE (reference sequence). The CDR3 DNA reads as TGTGCCAGCAGCTTGGGCCCCCCTCATAGCTACAATGAGCAGTTCTTC. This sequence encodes CASSLGPPHSYNEQFF.

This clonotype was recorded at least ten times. The CDR3 protein is CASSQLSGRDNEKLFF. DNA for the CDR3: TGTGCCAGCAGCCAATTATCGGGCAGGGATAATGAAAAACTGTTTTTT. The V and J genes are TRBV16 and TRBJ1-4; TRBD1 is a possible D gene (5 bases). Germline CDR1 and CDR2: KGHSY and FQNENV. V was cut by 1 base and J by 4 bases, with 13 bases left in between. This CDR3 region has 16 residues. The whole variable domain, filled in from reference TRBV16 and TRBJ1-4, reads GEEVAQTPKHLVRGEGQKAKLYCAPIKGHSYVFWYQQVLKNEFKFLISFQNENVFDETGMPKERFSAKCLPNSPCSLEIQATKLEDSAVYFCASSQLSGRDNEKLFFGSGTQLSVL.

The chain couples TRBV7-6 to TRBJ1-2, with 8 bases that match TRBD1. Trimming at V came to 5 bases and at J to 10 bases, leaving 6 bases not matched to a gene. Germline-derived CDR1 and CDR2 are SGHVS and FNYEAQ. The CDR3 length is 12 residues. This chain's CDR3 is CASSHGQGLYTF. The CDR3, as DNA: TGTGCCAGCAGCCACGGACAGGGCCTCTACACCTTC.

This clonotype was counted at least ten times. The CDR3 reads CASAKSGGNNEQFF. The CDR3 region has the DNA TGTGCCAGCGCGAAAAGCGGGGGAAACAATGAGCAGTTCTTC. V usage is TRBV11-2 and J usage is TRBJ2-1; 8 nucleotides match TRBD2. Germline V gives CDR1 SGHAT, CDR2 FQNNGV. This CDR3 is built from 14 residues. The trim removed 8 bases at V and 5 bases at J, leaving 8 bases unmatched.

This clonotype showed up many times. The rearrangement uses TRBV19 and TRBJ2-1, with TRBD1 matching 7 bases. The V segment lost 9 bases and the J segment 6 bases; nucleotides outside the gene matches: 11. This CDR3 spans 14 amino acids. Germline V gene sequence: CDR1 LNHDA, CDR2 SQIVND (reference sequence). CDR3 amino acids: CASNDRVRVNEQFF. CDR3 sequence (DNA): TGTGCCAGCAACGACAGGGTTCGTGTCAATGAGCAGTTCTTC.

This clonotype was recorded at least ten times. CDR3 sequence (DNA): TGTGCCAGCAGTTACTCGACTGGGAGATTTAATGAAAAACTGTTTTTT. This codes for CASSYSTGRFNEKLFF. The V and J genes are TRBV6-5 and TRBJ1-4; no clear D. The germline gives CDR1 MNHEY, CDR2 SVGAGI. The CDR3 extends over 16 amino acids. With 0 bases removed from V and 4 bases from J, the gap between germline ends came to 12 bases.

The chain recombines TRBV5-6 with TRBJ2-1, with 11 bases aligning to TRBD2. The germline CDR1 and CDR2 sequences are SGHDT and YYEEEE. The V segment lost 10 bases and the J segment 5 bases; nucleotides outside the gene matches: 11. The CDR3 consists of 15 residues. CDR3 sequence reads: CAGTFWTSGHNEQFF. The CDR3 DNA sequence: TGTGCCGGCACATTCTGGACTAGCGGGCACAATGAGCAGTTCTTC.

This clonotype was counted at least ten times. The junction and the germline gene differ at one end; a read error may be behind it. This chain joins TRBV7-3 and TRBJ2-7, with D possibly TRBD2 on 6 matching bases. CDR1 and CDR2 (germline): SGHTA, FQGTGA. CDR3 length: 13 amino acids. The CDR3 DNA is TGTGCCAGCAGCCCTACTAGCTCCTACGAGCAGTGCTTC. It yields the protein CASSPTSSYEQCF. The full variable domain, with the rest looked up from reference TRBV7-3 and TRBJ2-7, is GAGVSQTPSNKVTEKGKYVELRCDPISGHTALYWYRQSLGQGPEFLIYFQGTGAADDSGLPNDRFFAVRPEGSVSTLKIQRTERGDSAVYLCASSPTSSYEQCFGPGTRLTVT.

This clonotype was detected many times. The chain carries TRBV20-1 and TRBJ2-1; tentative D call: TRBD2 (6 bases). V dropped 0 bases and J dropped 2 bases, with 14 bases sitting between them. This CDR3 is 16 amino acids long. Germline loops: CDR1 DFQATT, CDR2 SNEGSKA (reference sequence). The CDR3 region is CSARDTGSIPYNEQFF. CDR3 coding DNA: TGCAGTGCTAGAGACACCGGGAGTATCCCCTACAATGAGCAGTTCTTC.

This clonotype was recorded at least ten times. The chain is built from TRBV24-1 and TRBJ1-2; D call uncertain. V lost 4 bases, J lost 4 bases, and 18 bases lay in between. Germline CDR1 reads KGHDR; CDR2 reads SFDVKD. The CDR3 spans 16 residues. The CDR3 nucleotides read TGTGCCACCAGTGACGGGTCGAGACGGCGGGCCTATGGCTACACCTTC. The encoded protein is CATSDGSRRRAYGYTF.

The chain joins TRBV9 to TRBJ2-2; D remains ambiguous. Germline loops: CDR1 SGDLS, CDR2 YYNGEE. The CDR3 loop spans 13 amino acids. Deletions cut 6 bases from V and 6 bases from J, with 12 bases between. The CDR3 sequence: CASTSRAAGELFF. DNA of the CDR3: TGTGCCAGCACTTCTAGGGCCGCCGGGGAGCTGTTTTTT.

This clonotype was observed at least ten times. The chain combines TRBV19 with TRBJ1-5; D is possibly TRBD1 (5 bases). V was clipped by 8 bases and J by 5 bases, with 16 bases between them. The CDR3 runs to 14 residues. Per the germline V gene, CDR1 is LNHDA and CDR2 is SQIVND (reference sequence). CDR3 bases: TGTGCCAGTTGGGGCAGGGAGGCTTATCAGCCCCAGCATTTT. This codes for CASWGREAYQPQHF.

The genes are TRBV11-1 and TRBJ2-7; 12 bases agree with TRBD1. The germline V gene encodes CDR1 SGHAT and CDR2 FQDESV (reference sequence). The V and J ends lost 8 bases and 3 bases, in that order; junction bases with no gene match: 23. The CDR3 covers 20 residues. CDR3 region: CASSLPPGTGGAKEVYEQYF. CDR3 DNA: TGTGCCAGCTCACTTCCTCCCGGGACAGGGGGCGCAAAGGAGGTCTACGAGCAGTACTTC.

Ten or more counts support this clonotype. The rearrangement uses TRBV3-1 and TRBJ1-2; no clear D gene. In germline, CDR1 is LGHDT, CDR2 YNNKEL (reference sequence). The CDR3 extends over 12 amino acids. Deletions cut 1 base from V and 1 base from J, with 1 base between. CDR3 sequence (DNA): TGTGCCAGCAGCCAAGTTAACTATGGCTACACCTTC. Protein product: CASSQVNYGYTF.

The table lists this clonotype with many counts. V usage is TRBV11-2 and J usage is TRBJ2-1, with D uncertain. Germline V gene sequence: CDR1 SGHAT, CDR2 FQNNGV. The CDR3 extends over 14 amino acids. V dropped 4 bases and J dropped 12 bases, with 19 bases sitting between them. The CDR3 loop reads CASSSSASSPWQFF. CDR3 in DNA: TGTGCCAGCAGCTCGAGTGCCTCTAGTCCATGGCAGTTCTTC. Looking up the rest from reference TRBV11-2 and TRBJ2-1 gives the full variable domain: EAGVAQSPRYKIIEKRQSVAFWCNPISGHATLYWYQQILGQGPKLLIQFQNNGVVDDSQLPKDRFSAERLKGVDSTLKIQPAKLEDSAVYLCASSSSASSPWQFFGPGTRLTVL.

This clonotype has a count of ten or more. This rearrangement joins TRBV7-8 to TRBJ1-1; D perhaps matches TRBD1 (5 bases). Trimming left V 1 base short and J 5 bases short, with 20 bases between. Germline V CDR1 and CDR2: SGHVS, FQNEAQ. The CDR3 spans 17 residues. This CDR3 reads CASSLVDVPFGGTEAFF. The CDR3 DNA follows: TGTGCCAGCAGCTTAGTGGACGTTCCTTTCGGGGGGACTGAAGCTTTCTTT.

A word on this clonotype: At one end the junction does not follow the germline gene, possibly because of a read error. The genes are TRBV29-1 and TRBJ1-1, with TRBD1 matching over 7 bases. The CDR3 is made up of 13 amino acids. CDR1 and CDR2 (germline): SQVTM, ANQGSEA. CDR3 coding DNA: TGCAGCGCAGGGCCAGGGGGAGCAACTGAAGCTTCCTTT. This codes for CSAGPGGATEASF.

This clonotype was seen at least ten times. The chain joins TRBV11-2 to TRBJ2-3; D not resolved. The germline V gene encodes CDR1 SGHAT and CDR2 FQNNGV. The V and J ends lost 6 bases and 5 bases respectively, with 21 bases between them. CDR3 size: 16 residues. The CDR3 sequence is CASRNTWASSEDTQYF. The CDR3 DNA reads TGTGCCAGCAGAAATACCTGGGCATCTTCCGAAGATACGCAGTATTTT.